The 30 T cell receptor beta chains listed next were all sequenced from one sample in a study of OX40 agonist ivuxolimab in advanced cancers. Assay used: immunoSEQ multiplex PCR; TCRdb lists only in-frame clones, some missing. The table shows about 50,000 clones, with approximately 80% occurring only once. The sample was CD4+ or CD8+ T cells sorted from blood, taken in a trial of the OX40 agonist ivuxolimab. These receptors all come from an adult with an advanced solid tumor such as melanoma, head and neck, liver or kidney cancer.

J is TRBJ1-1 and V is TRBV25-1; the D is unclear. The CDR3 covers 17 residues. Germline loops: CDR1 MGHDK, CDR2 SYGVNS. V lost 0 bases, J lost 11 bases, and 25 bases lay in between. The CDR3: CASSEYLRFLKVSDAFF. The CDR3 bases are TGTGCCAGCAGTGAATATCTAAGGTTCCTTAAGGTTTCCGACGCTTTCTTT.

The chain has TRBV2 and TRBJ2-7; D may be TRBD2 (6 bases). Trimming shortened V by 5 bases and J by 5 bases, and 13 bases separated the two germline ends. The CDR3 contains 13 residues. Germline loops: CDR1 SNHLY, CDR2 FYNNEI. CDR3 sequence reads: CASSRDSLHEQYF. In nucleotides, the CDR3 is TGTGCCAGCAGTCGGGACTCTCTACACGAGCAGTACTTC.

This clone was observed a single time. The chain employs TRBV6-5 and TRBJ2-3; no clear D. Germline V gene sequence: CDR1 MNHEY, CDR2 SVGAGI. The CDR3 totals 14 residues. The V and J ends lost 2 bases and 6 bases respectively, with 12 bases between them. As DNA, the CDR3 is TGTGCCAGCAGTTACAAGGATACAAGGGATACGCAGTATTTT. Translating gives CASSYKDTRDTQYF.

This clone has only a few counts. The chain joins TRBV6-1 to TRBJ1-3; TRBD1 aligns across 7 bases. The J segment lost 0 bases and the V segment lost 9 bases, leaving 5 bases of the junction unmatched. Looked up from germline, CDR1 is MNHNS and CDR2 is SASEGT. This CDR3 region has 14 residues. The CDR3 sequence: CASTGASSGNTIYF. The CDR3 DNA reads TGTGCCAGTACAGGGGCCTCCTCTGGAAACACCATATATTTT.

V usage is TRBV5-5 and J usage is TRBJ2-7; 11 bases are a match to TRBD2. This CDR3 is 15 amino acids long. Germline CDR1 and CDR2: SGHKS and YYEKEE (reference sequence). Germline trimming cut 4 bases from V and 2 bases from J; bases unmatched to any gene: 5. CDR3 nucleotide sequence: TGTGCCAGCAGCCTGGGACTAGCGGTGGCCTACGAGCAGTACTTC. It specifies CASSLGLAVAYEQYF.

A single count supports this clone. The chain joins TRBV18 to TRBJ1-3; a possible D gene is TRBD1 (5 bases). This CDR3 has 13 amino acids. The V end was cut by 3 bases, the J end by 8 bases, with 11 bases between. Germline values: CDR1 KGHSH, CDR2 LQKENI. CDR3 residues: CASSPNWGDTIYF. The CDR3 bases are TGTGCCAGCTCACCGAATTGGGGGGACACCATATATTTT.

The chain links TRBV28 to TRBJ2-3; D is unresolved. The CDR3 runs to 15 residues. Germline-derived CDR1 and CDR2 are MDHEN and SYDVKM. With 2 bases removed from V and 4 bases from J, the gap between germline ends came to 13 bases. The CDR3 DNA reads TGTGCCAGCAGTTTAAATCCAGCTGGCGCAGATACGCAGTATTTT. This encodes CASSLNPAGADTQYF.

This clone was found once. The chain employs TRBV10-2 and TRBJ2-3; possibly TRBD2 for D (5 bases). This CDR3 has 14 amino acids. Germline V CDR1 and CDR2: WSHSY, SAAADI. Trimming removed 5 bases from V and 2 bases from J, with 11 bases in between. The CDR3 region is CASSPGTHTDTQYF. The DNA for the CDR3 is TGCGCCAGCAGTCCGGGAACCCACACAGATACGCAGTATTTT.

The gene calls are TRBV5-4 and TRBJ2-5; 10 nucleotides match TRBD1. CDR3 length equals 15 residues. Germline CDR1 SGHNT, CDR2 YYREEE (reference sequence). The V segment lost 4 bases and the J segment 6 bases; nucleotides outside the gene matches: 9. The CDR3 loop is CASSHDRGQIKTQYF. The DNA of the CDR3 is TGTGCCAGCAGCCACGACAGGGGGCAAATCAAGACCCAGTACTTC.

The gene calls are TRBV6-5 and TRBJ2-5; D gene uncertain. With 4 bases removed from V and 2 bases from J, the gap between germline ends came to 11 bases. This CDR3 spans 14 amino acids. Germline CDR1 and CDR2: MNHEY and SVGAGI. The CDR3 DNA reads as TGTGCCAGCAGTTTTTCAGGTACGCAAGAGACCCAGTACTTC. Protein: CASSFSGTQETQYF.

The J gene is TRBJ1-6, the V gene TRBV5-1; 8 nucleotides align to TRBD1. V shed 4 bases and J 7 bases; nucleotides not matched to a gene: 7. The CDR3 totals 15 residues. The germline V gene has CDR1 SGHRS and CDR2 YFSETQ. CDR3 bases: TGCGCCAGCAGCCTGACAGGGGCACGGAATTCACCCCTCCACTTT. This codes for CASSLTGARNSPLHF.

The chain is built from TRBV19 and TRBJ1-1; 12 positions agree with TRBD1. Per germline, CDR1 LNHDA and CDR2 SQIVND (reference sequence). The CDR3 sequence is 17 residues long. Trimming took 4 bases from V and 0 from J; bases not matched to a gene: 6. DNA of the CDR3: TGTGCCAGTAGTAGAGGGACAGGGGGCTTCATGAACACTGAAGCTTTCTTT. It encodes CASSRGTGGFMNTEAFF.

The chain recombines TRBV5-4 with TRBJ1-1; D gene uncertain. This CDR3 spans 15 amino acids. The ends were cut back, 1 base at V and 0 bases at J, with 10 bases in the middle. The V gene's germline CDR1 is SGHNT and CDR2 YYREEE (reference sequence). The CDR3 DNA sequence: TGTGCCAGCAGCTTGCGTAGAGGAATGAACACTGAAGCTTTCTTT. Protein: CASSLRRGMNTEAFF. The entire variable domain, with the rest obtained from reference TRBV5-4 and TRBJ1-1, is as follows: ETGVTQSPTHLIKTRGQQVTLRCSSQSGHNTVSWYQQALGQGPQFIFQYYREEENGRGNFPPRFSGLQFPNYSSELNVNALELDDSALYLCASSLRRGMNTEAFFGQGTRLTVV.

This sequence joins TRBV10-2 and TRBJ1-2, with D maybe TRBD1 (5 bases). V was clipped by 2 bases and J by 4 bases, with 14 bases between them. The germline V gene has CDR1 WSHSY and CDR2 SAAADI. This CDR3 contains 15 residues. CDR3 sequence: CASSERGDGVYGYTF. DNA of the CDR3: TGCGCCAGCAGTGAGAGAGGGGACGGTGTCTATGGCTACACCTTC.

This rearrangement joins TRBV6-4 to TRBJ2-1; 8 nucleotides match TRBD1. V lost 6 bases and J lost 5; bases outside the gene matches: 9. The length of the CDR3 is 15 residues. Looked up from germline, CDR1 is MRHNA and CDR2 is SNTAGT. Here the CDR3 DNA reads TGTGCCAGCAGCTTTGGGACAGGTTGGAACAATGAGCAGTTCTTC. It specifies CASSFGTGWNNEQFF.

The rearrangement uses TRBV12-5 and TRBJ2-2; no clear D. V lost 2 bases to trimming and J lost 3 bases, with 16 bases between them. Germline assignment: CDR1 LGHNT and CDR2 FRNRAP. The CDR3 sequence is 17 residues long. This chain's CDR3 is CASGLPLAANYTGELFF. The DNA of the CDR3 is TGTGCTAGTGGTTTGCCCCTGGCGGCTAATTACACCGGGGAGCTGTTTTTT. The complete variable domain, with remaining parts taken from reference TRBV12-5 and TRBJ2-2, reads DARVTQTPRHKVTEMGQEVTMRCQPILGHNTVFWYRQTMMQGLELLAYFRNRAPLDDSGMPKDRFSAEMPDATLATLKIQPSEPRDSAVYFCASGLPLAANYTGELFFGEGSRLTVL.

The J gene is TRBJ2-7, the V gene TRBV4-3; unclear D gene. There are 15 residues in the CDR3. Per the germline V gene, CDR1 is LGHNA and CDR2 is YSLEER. Trimming pared 0 bases from V and 0 bases from J, leaving 9 bases between. The CDR3 DNA reads as TGCGCCAGCAGCCAAGAGAGGATCAGCTCCTACGAGCAGTACTTC. Amino acid sequence: CASSQERISSYEQYF.

This clone was counted many times. The CDR3 sequence: CASSWIPGHQSPLHF. In DNA form, the CDR3 reads TGCGCCAGCAGCTGGATCCCGGGACATCAGTCACCCCTCCACTTT. This sequence joins TRBV5-1 and TRBJ1-6; D perhaps matches TRBD1 (6 bases). Germline CDR1 SGHRS, CDR2 YFSETQ. V lost 3 bases and J lost 10, with 17 bases in between. The CDR3 loop spans 15 amino acids.

The chain employs TRBV27 and TRBJ2-7; TRBD2 matches at 15 bases. In germline, CDR1 is MNHEY, CDR2 SMNVEV (reference sequence). The CDR3 contains 16 residues. Germline trimming cut 4 bases from V and 5 bases from J; bases unmatched to any gene: 6. CDR3 amino acids: CASSSRTSGRGNEQYF. The CDR3 region has the DNA TGTGCCAGCAGTTCCAGGACTAGCGGGAGGGGAAACGAGCAGTACTTC.

This clone was observed a single time. The chain is built from TRBV15 and TRBJ2-5; D is possibly TRBD2 (7 bases). The CDR3 loop spans 17 amino acids. V shed 1 base and J shed 1 base, with 16 bases lying between them. Germline lookup yields CDR1 LNHNV and CDR2 YYDKDF (reference sequence). The CDR3, as DNA: TGTGCCACCAGCAGAGCGTGGGCAGGGGAGGGCCAAGAGACCCAGTACTTC. This gives the protein CATSRAWAGEGQETQYF.

The rearrangement links TRBV28 to TRBJ1-2; 7 bases fit TRBD1. This CDR3 spans 11 amino acids. V shed 5 bases and J 11 bases; nucleotides not matched to a gene: 5. From germline, CDR1 is MDHEN and CDR2 SYDVKM. The CDR3 here is CASSLQGRYTF. The CDR3 DNA reads TGTGCCAGCAGTCTACAGGGGCGGTACACCTTC.

The J gene is TRBJ1-5, the V gene TRBV27; 7 nucleotides match TRBD1. This CDR3 spans 15 amino acids. Germline V gene lookup returns CDR1 MNHEY and CDR2 SMNVEV (reference sequence). The V and J ends lost 5 bases and 0 bases, in that order; junction bases with no gene match: 4. For the CDR3, the DNA is TGTGCCAGCAGTGACAGGGAGTATAGCAATCAGCCCCAGCATTTT. Encoded protein: CASSDREYSNQPQHF.

The chain couples TRBV10-3 to TRBJ2-1; TRBD2 matches at 11 bases. The CDR3 is 15 amino acids. V was pared by 5 bases and J by 3 bases, with 3 bases of the junction left unmatched. Germline V gene sequence: CDR1 ENHRY, CDR2 SYGVKD. CDR3 in DNA: TGTGCCATCAGTCCTACTAGCGGGGGCTACAATGAGCAGTTCTTC. Protein sequence: CAISPTSGGYNEQFF.

The chain joins TRBV5-1 to TRBJ2-5, with D perhaps matching TRBD1 (6 bases). V was trimmed by 5 bases and J by 1 base, leaving 12 bases between them. The CDR3 extends over 14 amino acids. CDR1 SGHRS and CDR2 YFSETQ come from the germline V gene. The CDR3 reads CASSSGHLQETQYF. CDR3 in DNA: TGCGCCAGCAGTTCGGGACATCTCCAAGAGACCCAGTACTTC.

The chain recombines TRBV4-3 with TRBJ2-1; tentative D call: TRBD2 (5 bases). Germline CDR1 is LGHNA and CDR2 is YSLEER. This CDR3 region has 14 residues. V was cut by 5 bases and J by 0 bases, with 8 bases left in between. CDR3 DNA sequence: TGCGCCAGCAGCAGGGAGAGCTCCTACAATGAGCAGTTCTTC. Encoded protein: CASSRESSYNEQFF.

The J gene is TRBJ1-2, the V gene TRBV7-9; TRBD1 aligns across 10 bases. The germline gives CDR1 SEHNR, CDR2 FQNEAQ (reference sequence). The CDR3 covers 13 residues. Trimming at V came to 6 bases and at J to 8 bases, leaving 6 bases not matched to a gene. The CDR3 is CASSSGQGWGYTF. As DNA, the CDR3 is TGTGCCAGCAGTTCGGGACAGGGGTGGGGCTACACCTTC.

The rearrangement links TRBV19 to TRBJ1-1; TRBD1 is a possible D gene (5 bases). CDR3 size: 14 residues. Germline lookup yields CDR1 LNHDA and CDR2 SQIVND (reference sequence). The V end lost 3 bases, the J end lost 11 bases, and 19 bases lay between the germline ends. The CDR3 loop is CASSIAGLEGRAFF. CDR3 nucleotides: TGTGCCAGTAGTATCGCGGGGCTCGAGGGTCGGGCTTTCTTT.

The chain employs TRBV5-1 and TRBJ2-1; a possible D gene is TRBD2 (6 bases). Germline V gene data show CDR1 as SGHRS and CDR2 as YFSETQ. V lost 2 bases, J lost 5 bases, and 11 bases lay in between. The CDR3 runs to 14 residues. The DNA of the CDR3 is TGCGCCAGCAGCTTAGCCGGGACTCACAATGAGCAGTTCTTC. Encoded protein: CASSLAGTHNEQFF.

The chain has TRBV6-5 and TRBJ2-3; TRBD2 agrees at 10 bases. The junction had 6 bases not matched to a gene; V was cut back by 5 bases and J by 4 bases. Germline V gene data show CDR1 as MNHEY and CDR2 as SVGAGI. CDR3 length: 15 residues. The CDR3 DNA reads as TGTGCCAGCAGTAACAGCGGGGGGGCCGCAGATACGCAGTATTTT. Its translation: CASSNSGGAADTQYF.

The V and J genes are TRBV9 and TRBJ2-2, with D hard to call. CDR3 length: 19 amino acids. Trimming removed 4 bases from V and 0 bases from J, with 22 bases in between. Germline assignment: CDR1 SGDLS and CDR2 YYNGEE. The CDR3 bases are TGTGCCAGCAGCCCCGAGTGGCTGGGCTTTAGACCGAACACCGGGGAGCTGTTTTTT. Protein product: CASSPEWLGFRPNTGELFF.